This T cell receptor (beta chain) was sequenced for a study of Graves' ophthalmopathy and Graves' hyperthyroidism. Across the whole study: Calling hyperthyroidism stable required that no ophthalmopathy show up within 18 months of follow-up.

Findings and limits, study-wide: Thyroid clonotypes that were expanded above 0.001 frequency mostly also appeared in blood. Its predictions of ophthalmopathy progression gave the model roughly 71% sensitivity and 72% to 85% specificity.

CDR3 regions of TCR beta were amplified from RNA transcripts. Scientists carried out first-round RT-PCR using HTBI primers and then a second-round multiplex PCR. TCRdb passed the multiplex PCR reads through MiXCR, listing each CDR3 protein once. The sample records around 1.1 million distinct CDR3 sequences, roughly 35% being singletons. This clonotype was counted at least ten times. What it binds is not known. Serum thyroxine and TRAb, along with clinical symptoms, thyroid ultrasound and orbital computed tomography, were what diagnosis relied on. Germline CDR1 MNHNY, CDR2 SVGAGI (reference sequence). This CDR3 contains 14 residues. Trimming at V came to 10 bases and at J to 1 base, leaving 9 bases not matched to a gene.

Sequenced sample: peripheral blood or thyroid tissue (not recorded which). The sequence derives from an adult man with Graves' hyperthyroidism. This sequence joins TRBV6-6 and TRBJ1-1; 7 bases match TRBD1. CDR3 sequence (DNA): TGTGCCACTCACAGGGGAGGTAGGAACACTGAAGCTTTCTTT. Protein: CATHRGGRNTEAFF.